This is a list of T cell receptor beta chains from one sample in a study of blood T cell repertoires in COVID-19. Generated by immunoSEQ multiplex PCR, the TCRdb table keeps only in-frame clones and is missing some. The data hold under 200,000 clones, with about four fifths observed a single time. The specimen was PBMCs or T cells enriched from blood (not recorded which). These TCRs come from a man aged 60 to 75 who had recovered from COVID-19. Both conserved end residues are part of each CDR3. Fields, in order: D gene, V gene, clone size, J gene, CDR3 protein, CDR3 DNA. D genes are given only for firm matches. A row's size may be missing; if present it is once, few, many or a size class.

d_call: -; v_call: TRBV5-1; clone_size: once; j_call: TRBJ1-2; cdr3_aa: CASRPQTNYGYTF; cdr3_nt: TGCGCCAGCAGACCCCAGACTAACTATGGCTACACCTTC
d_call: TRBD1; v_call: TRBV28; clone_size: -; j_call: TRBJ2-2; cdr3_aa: CASSFPTGRNTGELFF; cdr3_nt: TGTGCCAGCAGTTTCCCGACAGGGCGGAACACCGGGGAGCTGTTTTTT
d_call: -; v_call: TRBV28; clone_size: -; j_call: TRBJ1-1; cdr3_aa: CASSLVSSRGRKLLNTEAFF; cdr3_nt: TGTGCCAGCAGCCTTGTAAGTTCTAGAGGGCGGAAACTTTTGAACACTGAAGCTTTCTTT
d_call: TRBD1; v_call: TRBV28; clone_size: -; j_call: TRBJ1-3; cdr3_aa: CATLGQGVSGNTIYF; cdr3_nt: TGTGCCACCCTTGGACAGGGCGTCTCTGGAAACACCATATATTTT
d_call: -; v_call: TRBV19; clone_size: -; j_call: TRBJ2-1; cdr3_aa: CASSIDRDSRNEQFF; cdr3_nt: TGTGCCAGTAGTATAGATCGAGACAGTAGAAATGAGCAGTTCTTC
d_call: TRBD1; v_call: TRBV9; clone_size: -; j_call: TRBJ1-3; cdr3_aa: CASSPGQGGRNTIYF; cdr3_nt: TGTGCCAGCAGCCCCGGACAGGGCGGGAGAAACACCATATATTTT
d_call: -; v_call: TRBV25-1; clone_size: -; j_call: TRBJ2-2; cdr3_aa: CASSANEGLSSNTGELFF; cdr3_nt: TGTGCCAGCAGTGCAAATGAGGGTCTAAGCAGTAACACCGGGGAGCTGTTTTTT
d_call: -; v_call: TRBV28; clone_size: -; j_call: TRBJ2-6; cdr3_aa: CASSLLASGANVLTF; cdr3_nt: TGTGCCAGCAGTTTACTAGCGAGCGGGGCCAACGTCCTGACTTTC
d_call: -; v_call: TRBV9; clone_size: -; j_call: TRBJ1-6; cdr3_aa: CASGGGSGNSPLHF; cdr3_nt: TGTGCCAGCGGGGGGGGATCTGGTAATTCACCCCTCCACTTT
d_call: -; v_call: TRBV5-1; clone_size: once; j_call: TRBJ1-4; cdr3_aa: CASSLGNSATNEKLFF; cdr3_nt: TGCGCCAGCAGCTTGGGCAACAGTGCAACTAATGAAAAACTGTTTTTT
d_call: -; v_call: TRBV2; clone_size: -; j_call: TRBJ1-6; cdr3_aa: CASTFTVLVYNSPLHF; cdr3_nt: TGTGCCAGCACCTTTACCGTACTAGTCTATAATTCACCCCTCCACTTT
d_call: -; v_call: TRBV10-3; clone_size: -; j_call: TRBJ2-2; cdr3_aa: CAISLDSTANTGELFF; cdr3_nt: TGTGCCATCAGTCTGGATTCGACAGCGAACACCGGGGAGCTGTTTTTT
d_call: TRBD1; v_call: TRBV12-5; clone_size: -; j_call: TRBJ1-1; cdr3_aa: CASGLVRDRGFVGPAYTEAFF; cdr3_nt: TGTGCTAGTGGTTTGGTCCGGGACAGGGGATTTGTGGGCCCAGCTTACACTGAAGCTTTCTTT
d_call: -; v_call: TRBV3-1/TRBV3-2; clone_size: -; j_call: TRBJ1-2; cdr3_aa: CASSRQDRDYGYTF; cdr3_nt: TGTGCCAGCAGCCGACAGGATCGGGACTATGGCTACACCTTC
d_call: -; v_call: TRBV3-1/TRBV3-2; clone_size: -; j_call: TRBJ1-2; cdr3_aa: CASSQGPDSNYGYTF; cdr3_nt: TGTGCCAGCAGCCAAGGACCGGACAGCAACTATGGCTACACCTTC
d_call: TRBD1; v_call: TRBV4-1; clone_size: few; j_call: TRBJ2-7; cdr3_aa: CASSQDPTGASYEQYF; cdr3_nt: TGCGCCAGCAGCCAAGATCCGACAGGGGCGAGCTACGAGCAGTACTTC
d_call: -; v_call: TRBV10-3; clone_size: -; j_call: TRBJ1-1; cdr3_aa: CAIATDGEAFF; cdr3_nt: TGTGCCATCGCCACAGACGGTGAAGCTTTCTTT
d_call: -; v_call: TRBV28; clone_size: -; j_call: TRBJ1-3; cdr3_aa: CASSLGKGGTSSGNTIYF; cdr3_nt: TGTGCCAGCAGTTTAGGTAAAGGGGGAACCAGCTCTGGAAACACCATATATTTT
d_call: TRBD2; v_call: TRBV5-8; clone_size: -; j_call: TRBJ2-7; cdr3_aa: CASSGRTSGRVYEQYF; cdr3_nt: TGTGCCAGCAGCGGAAGGACTAGCGGGAGGGTTTACGAGCAGTACTTC
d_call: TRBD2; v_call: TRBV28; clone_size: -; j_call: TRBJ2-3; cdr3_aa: CASSRLAITDTQYF; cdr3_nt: TGTGCCAGCAGCCGACTAGCGATCACAGATACGCAGTATTTT
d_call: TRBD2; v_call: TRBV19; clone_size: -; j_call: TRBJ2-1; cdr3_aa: CATRWGTSYNEQFF; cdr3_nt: TGTGCCACAAGGTGGGGGACTAGCTACAATGAGCAGTTCTTC
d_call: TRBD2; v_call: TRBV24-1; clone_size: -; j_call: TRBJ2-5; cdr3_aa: CATSDPGGYQETQYF; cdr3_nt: TGTGCCACCAGTGACCCGGGGGGGTACCAAGAGACCCAGTACTTC
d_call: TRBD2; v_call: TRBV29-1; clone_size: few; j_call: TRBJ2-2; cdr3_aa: CSVAWRAGRANTGELFF; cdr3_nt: TGCAGCGTTGCGTGGAGGGCCGGGAGGGCCAACACCGGGGAGCTGTTTTTT
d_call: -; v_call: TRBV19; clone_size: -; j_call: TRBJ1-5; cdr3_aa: CASMLVTQGYSNQPQHF; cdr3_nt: TGTGCCAGTATGCTCGTTACTCAGGGTTATAGCAATCAGCCCCAGCATTTT
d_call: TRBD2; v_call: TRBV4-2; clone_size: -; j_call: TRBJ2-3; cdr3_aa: CASSQDERESGDTQYF; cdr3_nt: TGTGCCAGCAGCCAAGACGAGCGGGAGAGTGGGGATACGCAGTATTTT
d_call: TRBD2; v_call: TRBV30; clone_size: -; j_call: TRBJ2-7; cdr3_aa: CAWSSGGGSYEQYF; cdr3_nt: TGTGCCTGGAGTTCTGGGGGGGGCTCCTACGAGCAGTACTTC
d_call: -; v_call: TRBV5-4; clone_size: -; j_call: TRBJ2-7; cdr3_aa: CASSVGQGGPYEQYF; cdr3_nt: TGTGCCAGCAGCGTCGGGCAGGGGGGACCCTACGAGCAGTACTTC
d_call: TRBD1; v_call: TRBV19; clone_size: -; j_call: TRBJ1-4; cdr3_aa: CASSNPNRGGNEKLFF; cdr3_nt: TGTGCCAGTAGCAACCCGAACAGGGGAGGTAATGAAAAACTGTTTTTT
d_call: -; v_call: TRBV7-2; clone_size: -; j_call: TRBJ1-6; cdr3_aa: CASSLNRANSPLHF; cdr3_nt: TGTGCCAGCAGCTTAAACAGGGCGAATTCACCCCTCCACTTT
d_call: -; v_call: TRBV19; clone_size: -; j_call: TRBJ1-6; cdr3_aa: CASSRGLIQNSPLHF; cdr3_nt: TGTGCCAGTAGTAGGGGACTGATTCAGAATTCACCCCTCCACTTT
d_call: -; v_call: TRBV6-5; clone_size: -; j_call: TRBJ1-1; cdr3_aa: CASRPVTEAFF; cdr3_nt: TGTGCCAGCAGGCCGGTCACTGAAGCTTTCTTT
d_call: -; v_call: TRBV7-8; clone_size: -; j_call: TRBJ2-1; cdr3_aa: CASSLGGAINEQFF; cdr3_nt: TGTGCCAGCAGCTTGGGTGGGGCCATCAATGAGCAGTTCTTC
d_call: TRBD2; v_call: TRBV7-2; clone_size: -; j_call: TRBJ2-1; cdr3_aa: CASSSGLAGGEFF; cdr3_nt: TGTGCCAGCAGCTCGGGACTAGCGGGAGGCGAGTTCTTC
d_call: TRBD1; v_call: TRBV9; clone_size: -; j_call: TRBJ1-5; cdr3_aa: CASSVAGGQPQHF; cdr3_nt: TGTGCCAGCAGCGTCGCAGGGGGCCAGCCCCAGCATTTT
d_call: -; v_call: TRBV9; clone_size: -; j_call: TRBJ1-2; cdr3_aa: CASSSTGFYGYTF; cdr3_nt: TGTGCCAGCAGCTCTACAGGGTTTTATGGCTACACCTTC
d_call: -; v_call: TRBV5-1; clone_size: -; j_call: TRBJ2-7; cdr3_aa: CASSLEGVDEQYF; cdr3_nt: TGCGCCAGCAGCTTGGAAGGGGTCGACGAGCAGTACTTC
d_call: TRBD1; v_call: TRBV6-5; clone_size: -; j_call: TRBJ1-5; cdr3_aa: CASSWGQYNQPQHF; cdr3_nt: TGTGCCAGCAGTTGGGGACAGTACAATCAGCCCCAGCATTTT
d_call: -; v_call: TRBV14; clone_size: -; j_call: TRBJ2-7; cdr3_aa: CASSQELLRSEQYF; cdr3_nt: TGTGCCAGCAGCCAAGAACTTCTTCGCTCCGAGCAGTACTTC
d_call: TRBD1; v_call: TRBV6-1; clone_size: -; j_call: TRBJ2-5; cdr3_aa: CASSDPGTEQETQYF; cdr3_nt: TGTGCCAGCAGTGACCCCGGGACAGAACAAGAGACCCAGTACTTC
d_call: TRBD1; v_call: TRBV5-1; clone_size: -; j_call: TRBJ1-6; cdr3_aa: CASSGTGVLRSPLHF; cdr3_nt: TGCGCCAGCAGCGGGACAGGGGTCTTAAGATCACCCCTCCACTTT
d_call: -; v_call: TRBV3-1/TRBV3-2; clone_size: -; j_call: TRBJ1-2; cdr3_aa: CASSHEKIRDGYTF; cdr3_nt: TGTGCCAGCAGCCACGAAAAGATCCGCGATGGCTACACCTTC
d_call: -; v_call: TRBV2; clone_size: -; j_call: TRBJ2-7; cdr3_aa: CASALGGGFDEQYF; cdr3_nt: TGTGCCAGCGCCCTAGGGGGGGGCTTCGACGAGCAGTACTTC
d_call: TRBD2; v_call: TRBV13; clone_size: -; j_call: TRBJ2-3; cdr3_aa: CASTPPPPGGPPDTQYF; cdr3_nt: TGTGCCAGCACCCCGCCCCCTCCGGGAGGGCCGCCAGATACGCAGTATTTT
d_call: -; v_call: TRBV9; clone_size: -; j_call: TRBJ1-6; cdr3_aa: CASSVRESSYNSPLHF; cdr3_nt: TGTGCCAGCAGCGTACGGGAAAGCTCCTATAATTCACCCCTCCACTTT
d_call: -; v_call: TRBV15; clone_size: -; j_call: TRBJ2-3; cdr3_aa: CATSRDAATSTDTQYF; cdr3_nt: TGTGCCACCAGCAGAGATGCGGCCACTAGCACAGATACGCAGTATTTT
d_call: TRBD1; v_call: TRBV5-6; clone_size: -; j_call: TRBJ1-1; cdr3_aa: CASSYDRGSTEAFF; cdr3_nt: TGTGCCAGCAGCTATGACAGGGGTAGCACTGAAGCTTTCTTT
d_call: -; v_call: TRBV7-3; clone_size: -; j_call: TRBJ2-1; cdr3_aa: CASSRGTLYEQFF; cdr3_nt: TGTGCCAGCAGCCGAGGGACTTTATATGAGCAGTTCTTC
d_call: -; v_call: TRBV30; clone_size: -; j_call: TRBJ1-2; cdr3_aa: CAWTQGPGGYTF; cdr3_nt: TGTGCCTGGACGCAGGGCCCAGGGGGCTACACCTTC
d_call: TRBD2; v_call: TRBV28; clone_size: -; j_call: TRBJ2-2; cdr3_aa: CASSFPSGRAGELFF; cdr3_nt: TGTGCCAGCAGTTTCCCCAGCGGGAGGGCCGGGGAGCTGTTTTTT
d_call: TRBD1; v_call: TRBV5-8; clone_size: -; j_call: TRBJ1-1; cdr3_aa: CASSLGQGVAFF; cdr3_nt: TGTGCCAGCAGCTTGGGACAGGGGGTAGCTTTCTTT
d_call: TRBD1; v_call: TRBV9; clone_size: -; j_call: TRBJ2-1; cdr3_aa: CASSVGAGGADNEQFF; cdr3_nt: TGTGCCAGCAGCGTAGGGGCAGGGGGCGCGGACAATGAGCAGTTCTTC
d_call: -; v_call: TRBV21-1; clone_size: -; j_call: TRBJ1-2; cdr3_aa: CASSKALRDRGLYGYTF; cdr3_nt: TGTGCCAGCAGCAAAGCCCTCCGGGACAGGGGCCTCTATGGCTACACCTTC
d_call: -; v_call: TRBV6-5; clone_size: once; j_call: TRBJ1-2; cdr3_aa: CASRKGDYGYTF; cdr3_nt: TGTGCCAGCAGGAAAGGAGACTATGGCTACACCTTC
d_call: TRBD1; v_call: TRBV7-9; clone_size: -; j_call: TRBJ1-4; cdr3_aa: CASSYGQGAGEKLFF; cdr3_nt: TGTGCCAGCAGCTACGGACAGGGGGCTGGTGAAAAACTGTTTTTT